The 23 T cell receptor beta chains presented below share a single source sample, sequenced in a study of blood T cell repertoires in COVID-19. Profiled with immunoSEQ multiplex PCR; TCRdb holds only in-frame clones, not every one. The table has approximately 300,000 clones, about 87% seen once. The sequencing input was peripheral blood. These receptors originate from a woman in her forties or fifties with COVID-19, enrolled during active disease.

The table lists this clone with a count of one. The genes are TRBV5-4 and TRBJ2-7, with 7 positions matching TRBD2. CDR3 length: 17 residues. The germline V gene has CDR1 SGHNT and CDR2 YYREEE (reference sequence). The V segment lost 0 bases and the J segment 0 bases; nucleotides outside the gene matches: 9. In nucleotides, the CDR3 is TGTGCCAGCAGCTTGGGGGGTGGCGGGGGTCACTCCTACGAGCAGTACTTC. Encoded protein: CASSLGGGGGHSYEQYF.

The chain carries TRBV11-3 and TRBJ2-7, with D possibly matching TRBD2 (5 bases). Trimming stripped 5 bases from V and 3 bases from J, with 14 bases between. The germline gives CDR1 SGHNT, CDR2 YENEEA. This CDR3 has 14 residues. The CDR3 reads CASSLSGTLYEQYF. The DNA of the CDR3 is TGTGCCAGCAGCCTGAGCGGCACCCTCTACGAGCAGTACTTC.

The gene calls are TRBV7-8 and TRBJ2-2; 13 positions agree with TRBD2. V shed 0 bases, J shed 7 bases, and the junction held 11 bases outside the gene matches. CDR1 is SGHVS and CDR2 is FQNEAQ in the germline V gene. The CDR3 length is 19 residues. DNA for the CDR3: TGTGCCAGCAGCTTAGCCAGAAGACTAGCGGGAGGACAGGTCGGGGAGCTGTTTTTT. Protein product: CASSLARRLAGGQVGELFF.

This clone was observed a handful of times. The chain joins TRBV7-8 to TRBJ1-3; perhaps TRBD1 as D (5 bases). This CDR3 has 13 amino acids. Germline V gene lookup returns CDR1 SGHVS and CDR2 FQNEAQ. Trimming removed 0 bases at V and 8 bases at J, with 8 bases between. CDR3 region: CASSLAGVDTIYF. The DNA of the CDR3 is TGTGCCAGCAGCTTAGCAGGGGTTGACACCATATATTTT.

The chain links TRBV4-1 to TRBJ1-1; a possible D gene is TRBD1 (5 bases). Germline V gene sequence: CDR1 MGHRA, CDR2 YSYEKL. The CDR3 is 14 amino acids. Between the trimmed V and J ends, which lost 0 bases and 5 bases, there was a span of 10 bases. Here the CDR3 DNA reads TGCGCCAGCAGCCAAGATGAGGGGAGGACTGAAGCTTTCTTT. Translated, it gives CASSQDEGRTEAFF.

The chain combines TRBV11-2 with TRBJ1-1, with 11 nucleotides matching TRBD1. This CDR3 comprises 15 residues. V lost 3 bases and J lost 1; bases outside the gene matches: 1. Germline values: CDR1 SGHAT, CDR2 FQNNGV. This chain's CDR3 is CASSLDRGRNTEAFF. In DNA form, the CDR3 reads TGTGCCAGCAGCTTGGACAGGGGGCGGAACACTGAAGCTTTCTTT.

Comment on this clone: An end of the junction does not agree with germline; a read error may underlie this. The rearrangement uses TRBV19 and TRBJ2-2, with 10 bases fitting TRBD2. Germline V gene lookup returns CDR1 LNHDA and CDR2 SQIVND (reference sequence). The CDR3 spans 15 residues. The CDR3 DNA is TGTGTCAGTAGTGAACTAGCGGGAAGGACCGGGGAGCTGTTTTTT. It yields the protein CVSSELAGRTGELFF.

This clone came up once. The chain has TRBV19 and TRBJ2-5; no definite D call. This CDR3 spans 15 amino acids. The germline V and J ends were trimmed by 3 bases and 5 bases, with 16 bases remaining between them. Germline CDR1 LNHDA, CDR2 SQIVND (reference sequence). The CDR3 region is CASSIGSTGGETQYF. In DNA form, the CDR3 reads TGTGCCAGTAGTATCGGTAGCACCGGTGGGGAGACCCAGTACTTC.

As DNA, the CDR3 is TGTGCCAGCAGCTTAGATTGGCAACCCGGGACAGGGGAAGCCGAGCAGTACTTC. Protein: CASSLDWQPGTGEAEQYF. The chain has TRBV11-2 and TRBJ2-7; 10 bases are a match to TRBD1. The J segment lost 6 bases and the V segment lost 0 bases, leaving 14 bases of the junction unmatched. The CDR3 sequence is 18 residues long. Germline V gene data show CDR1 as SGHAT and CDR2 as FQNNGV. Drawing the rest from reference TRBV11-2 and TRBJ2-7, the complete variable domain is EAGVAQSPRYKIIEKRQSVAFWCNPISGHATLYWYQQILGQGPKLLIQFQNNGVVDDSQLPKDRFSAERLKGVDSTLKIQPAKLEDSAVYLCASSLDWQPGTGEAEQYFGPGTRLTVT.

The V and J genes are TRBV27 and TRBJ2-2, with 7 nucleotides matching TRBD2. Trimming took 6 bases from V and 6 from J; bases not matched to a gene: 4. This CDR3 has 13 amino acids. Germline CDR1 and CDR2: MNHEY and SMNVEV (reference sequence). The CDR3 reads CASSWGGAGELFF. The CDR3 nucleotides read TGTGCCAGCAGCTGGGGAGGGGCCGGGGAGCTGTTTTTT.

The rearrangement uses TRBV19 and TRBJ1-1, with a possible D match to TRBD1 (6 bases). This CDR3 comprises 14 residues. Germline assignment: CDR1 LNHDA and CDR2 SQIVND (reference sequence). The ends were cut back, 3 bases at V and 3 bases at J, with 11 bases in the middle. The CDR3 nucleotides are TGTGCCAGTAGTATTCGGGGGGCGTACACTGAAGCTTTCTTT. The encoded protein is CASSIRGAYTEAFF.

This chain connects TRBV24-1 to TRBJ2-3; 12 nucleotides agree with TRBD1. The germline V gene encodes CDR1 KGHDR and CDR2 SFDVKD. The length of the CDR3 is 16 residues. V was pared by 5 bases and J by 6 bases, with 8 bases of the junction left unmatched. This chain's CDR3 is CATSALRDRGHDTQYF. Written as DNA, the CDR3 is TGTGCCACCAGTGCCCTCCGGGACAGGGGGCATGATACGCAGTATTTT.

This clone was counted once. The J gene is TRBJ2-1, the V gene TRBV6-5, with D possibly TRBD1 on 6 matching bases. Trimming pared 2 bases from V and 7 bases from J, leaving 18 bases between. The CDR3 spans 16 residues. The V gene's germline CDR1 is MNHEY and CDR2 SVGAGI. The CDR3 here is CASSYGGQLLRNEQFF. The CDR3 DNA follows: TGTGCCAGCAGTTACGGTGGACAGCTTCTACGGAATGAGCAGTTCTTC.

To note about this clone: Other DNA sequences in this sample translate to the same CDR3. J is TRBJ2-1 and V is TRBV30, with 8 bases matching TRBD2. Looked up from germline, CDR1 is GTSNPN and CDR2 is SVGIG (reference sequence). This CDR3 is 14 amino acids long. With V trimmed by 2 bases and J by 4 bases, 4 bases remained unmatched. As DNA, the CDR3 is TGTGCCTGGAGTAGCGGACTAGCTTACAATGAGCAGTTCTTC. Its protein is CAWSSGLAYNEQFF.

The V and J genes are TRBV29-1 and TRBJ2-2; TRBD2 aligns across 7 bases. CDR1 and CDR2 from the germline V gene are SQVTM and ANQGSEA. The CDR3 extends over 15 amino acids. With 6 bases clipped from V and 2 bases from J, the junction kept 9 bases outside the gene matches. CDR3 DNA sequence: TGCAGCGTCGCCCAGCGGGATATCAACACCGGGGAGCTGTTTTTT. Amino acids: CSVAQRDINTGELFF.

Concerning this clone itself: Other DNA sequences of this sample code for an identical CDR3. The chain recombines TRBV12-3 or TRBV12-4 with TRBJ2-2; D is unresolved. V was trimmed by 3 bases and J by 6 bases, leaving 5 bases between them. The CDR3 is made up of 12 amino acids. CDR3 sequence: CASSFYPGELFF. CDR3 DNA: TGTGCCAGCAGTTTTTATCCCGGGGAGCTGTTTTTT.

The chain combines TRBV5-5 with TRBJ1-3, with D unresolved. The germline V and J ends were trimmed by 0 bases and 0 bases, with 13 bases remaining between them. Germline CDR1 and CDR2: SGHKS and YYEKEE (reference sequence). The CDR3 extends over 17 amino acids. CDR3 DNA sequence: TGTGCCAGCAGCTTGGTCGCCATACAGAGCTCTGGAAACACCATATATTTT. It encodes CASSLVAIQSSGNTIYF. The full variable domain, completed using reference TRBV5-5 and TRBJ1-3, is DAGVTQSPTHLIKTRGQQVTLRCSPISGHKSVSWYQQVLGQGPQFIFQYYEKEERGRGNFPDRFSARQFPNYSSELNVNALLLGDSALYLCASSLVAIQSSGNTIYFGEGSWLTVV.

This rearrangement joins TRBV4-3 to TRBJ2-2; D gene uncertain. V dropped 2 bases and J dropped 0 bases, with 10 bases sitting between them. This CDR3 is built from 16 residues. The germline gives CDR1 LGHNA, CDR2 YSLEER. In nucleotides, the CDR3 is TGCGCCAGCAGCCAAAGGCCCGGAGCGAACACCGGGGAGCTGTTTTTT. It translates to CASSQRPGANTGELFF.

V gene TRBV3-1 (or the pseudogene TRBV3-2) combines with J gene TRBJ1-1; a possible D gene is TRBD1 (5 bases). Trimming removed 4 bases at V and 1 base at J, with 13 bases between. The CDR3 has 15 residues. The germline CDR1 and CDR2 sequences are LGHDT and YNNKEL (reference sequence). The CDR3: CASSLMPRGNTEAFF. Written as DNA, the CDR3 is TGTGCCAGCAGCCTAATGCCTAGGGGGAACACTGAAGCTTTCTTT.

The genes are TRBV9 and TRBJ1-1, with a weak D call TRBD1 (5 bases). This CDR3 spans 12 amino acids. The V gene's germline CDR1 is SGDLS and CDR2 YYNGEE. V was pared by 3 bases and J by 4 bases, with 7 bases between. The CDR3 region is CASSGGGTEAFF. Written as DNA, the CDR3 is TGTGCCAGCAGCGGGGGGGGCACTGAAGCTTTCTTT.

V usage is TRBV5-8 and J usage is TRBJ2-3; D is unresolved. Germline CDR1 reads SGHTS; CDR2 reads YDEGEE. This CDR3 has 10 residues. Trimming stripped 4 bases from V and 10 bases from J, with 7 bases between. For the CDR3, the DNA is TGTGCCAGCAGCCGGTACTCGCAGTATTTT. Protein sequence: CASSRYSQYF. The entire variable domain, with the rest obtained from reference TRBV5-8 and TRBJ2-3, is as follows: EAGVTQSPTHLIKTRGQQATLRCSPISGHTSVYWYQQALGLGLQFLLWYDEGEERNRGNFPPRFSGRQFPNYSSELNVNALELEDSALYLCASSRYSQYFGPGTRLTVL.

In this sample, this clone turned up once. This chain uses TRBV24-1 with TRBJ2-1, with TRBD1 matching 11 bases. Germline V gene sequence: CDR1 KGHDR, CDR2 SFDVKD. The CDR3 covers 14 residues. The V segment lost 7 bases and the J segment 4 bases; nucleotides outside the gene matches: 2. The CDR3 sequence is CATSRDRGYNEQFF. The DNA of the CDR3 is TGTGCCACCAGCCGGGACAGGGGGTACAATGAGCAGTTCTTC.

The genes are TRBV2 and TRBJ2-1; 7 bases are a match to TRBD2. The CDR3 sequence is 14 residues long. CDR1 is SNHLY, CDR2 FYNNEI, per germline. The V and J ends lost 6 bases and 4 bases, in that order; junction bases with no gene match: 6. The chain's CDR3 is CASRSGLSYNEQFF. The CDR3 coding sequence is TGTGCCAGCAGGTCGGGACTAAGTTACAATGAGCAGTTCTTC.